The 30 T cell receptor beta chains below were found in one sample sequenced in a study of blood T cell repertoires in COVID-19. Assay: immunoSEQ multiplex PCR; the TCRdb copy retains only in-frame clones and omits some. The sample has roughly 120,000 clones, roughly 82% seen once. Sequenced input: peripheral blood. The receptors were gathered from a woman older than 75 with active or convalescent COVID-19.

The chain employs TRBV9 and TRBJ2-7, with D unclear. In germline, CDR1 is SGDLS, CDR2 YYNGEE. With 0 bases removed from V and 5 bases from J, the gap between germline ends came to 6 bases. The CDR3 is made up of 12 amino acids. The CDR3 region is CASSVDTDEQYF. The CDR3 DNA reads as TGTGCCAGCAGCGTAGATACAGACGAGCAGTACTTC.

The V and J genes are TRBV7-9 and TRBJ1-5; TRBD1 is a possible D gene (5 bases). The CDR3 totals 14 residues. CDR1 SEHNR and CDR2 FQNEAQ come from the germline V gene (reference sequence). Trimming left V 5 bases short and J 6 bases short, with 14 bases between. The CDR3 loop is CASSPYRDSQPQHF. The CDR3 DNA is TGTGCCAGCAGCCCCTACCGGGACTCTCAGCCCCAGCATTTT.

The chain uses TRBV2 and TRBJ2-2, with 9 bases identical to TRBD1. Looked up from germline, CDR1 is SNHLY and CDR2 is FYNNEI. The CDR3 loop spans 14 amino acids. Germline trimming cut 6 bases from V and 4 bases from J; bases unmatched to any gene: 3. DNA for the CDR3: TGTGCCAGCAGGGACAGGGGAGGCACCGGGGAGCTGTTTTTT. Residues: CASRDRGGTGELFF.

J is TRBJ2-1 and V is TRBV7-3; 11 bases fit TRBD2. Trimming took 0 bases from V and 9 from J; bases not matched to a gene: 1. The CDR3 covers 14 residues. Looked up from germline, CDR1 is SGHTA and CDR2 is FQGTGA. CDR3 loop: CASSLTSGRGEQFF. DNA for the CDR3: TGTGCCAGCAGCTTAACTAGCGGGAGGGGTGAGCAGTTCTTC.

This clone was recorded at least ten times. The chain joins TRBV7-2 to TRBJ2-1, with 11 bases identical to TRBD2. The CDR3 totals 15 residues. V dropped 7 bases and J dropped 4; count of bases not matched to a gene: 6. Germline V gives CDR1 SGHTA, CDR2 FQGNSA. CDR3 nucleotide sequence: TGTGCCAGCATCCCGACTAGCGGGACGTACAATGAGCAGTTCTTC. Translating gives CASIPTSGTYNEQFF.

This chain joins TRBV6-5 and TRBJ2-6; D is unresolved. The CDR3 length is 14 residues. Trimming took off 6 bases at V and 0 bases at J, with 6 bases between the two ends. Germline CDR1 reads MNHEY; CDR2 reads SVGAGI. CDR3 sequence (DNA): TGTGCCAGCAGGGCGGACTCTGGGGCCAACGTCCTGACTTTC. Translating it yields CASRADSGANVLTF.

This chain uses TRBV3-1 (or the pseudogene TRBV3-2) with TRBJ2-5; 14 nucleotides agree with TRBD2. CDR1 is LGHDT, CDR2 YNNKEL, per germline (reference sequence). Trimming took 4 bases from V and 4 from J; bases not matched to a gene: 5. The CDR3 runs 16 residues. Written as DNA, the CDR3 is TGTGCCAGCAGCCCAGGGACTAGCGGGAGTGGAGAGACCCAGTACTTC. It encodes CASSPGTSGSGETQYF.

The chain combines TRBV28 with TRBJ2-2, with TRBD1 matching 7 bases. J lost 1 base, V lost 3 bases, and 8 bases had no gene match. Germline values: CDR1 MDHEN, CDR2 SYDVKM. CDR3 length equals 17 residues. The CDR3 DNA is TGTGCCAGCAGTTTCCGATCTTGGACAGGGAACACCGGGGAGCTGTTTTTT. It encodes CASSFRSWTGNTGELFF.

The table lists this clone with a few counts. The chain recombines TRBV3-1 (or the pseudogene TRBV3-2) with TRBJ2-2, with D possibly matching TRBD2 (5 bases). Trimming removed 0 bases at V and 2 bases at J, with 13 bases between. The CDR3 is 17 amino acids. CDR1 is LGHDT, CDR2 YNNKEL, per germline (reference sequence). DNA for the CDR3: TGTGCCAGCAGCCAAGATCGGGGTGGGATCAACACCGGGGAGCTGTTTTTT. Translation: CASSQDRGGINTGELFF.

The V call is TRBV12-3 or TRBV12-4, the J call TRBJ1-2; 7 bases map to TRBD1. With V trimmed by 6 bases and J by 3 bases, 4 bases remained unmatched. This CDR3 is built from 13 residues. The CDR3 DNA reads TGTGCCAGCAGGACAGGGAAGGACTATGGCTACACCTTC. Its translation is CASRTGKDYGYTF.

The chain has TRBV28 and TRBJ2-1, with 12 bases lining up with TRBD2. The ends lost 6 bases at V and 12 bases at J; junction bases unmatched: 9. CDR1 is MDHEN, CDR2 SYDVKM, per germline. The CDR3 totals 14 residues. The CDR3 sequence is CASSSLALAGGQFF. CDR3 DNA sequence: TGTGCCAGCAGCTCCCTTGCACTAGCGGGAGGGCAGTTCTTC. Variable domain in full (rest from reference TRBV28 and TRBJ2-1): DVKVTQSSRYLVKRTGEKVFLECVQDMDHENMFWYRQDPGLGLRLIYFSYDVKMKEKGDIPEGYSVSREKKERFSLILESASTNQTSMYLCASSSLALAGGQFFGPGTRLTVL.

The chain uses TRBV7-9 and TRBJ1-4; 8 nucleotides align to TRBD1. CDR3 size: 19 residues. Germline V lookup: CDR1 SEHNR, CDR2 FQNEAQ (reference sequence). The ends lost 4 bases at V and 5 bases at J; junction bases unmatched: 18. Written as DNA, the CDR3 is TGTGCCAGCAGCTCCCGAGACAGGGGTTTTATGCCCTTAAATGAAAAACTGTTTTTT. This codes for CASSSRDRGFMPLNEKLFF.

The table lists this clone with a count of one. The J gene is TRBJ1-2, the V gene TRBV23-1; possible D gene TRBD1, 5 bases. TRBV23-1 is recorded as an ORF, its role being uncertain. CDR3 length: 16 amino acids. The V end was cut by 5 bases, the J end by 8 bases, with 24 bases between. The DNA of the CDR3 is TGCGCCAGCAGTGGAGGGGCAGGGCAGTCTTCTTGCGGCTACACCTTC. Residues: CASSGGAGQSSCGYTF.

The sample holds a few counts of this clone. The chain recombines TRBV15 with TRBJ2-7, with TRBD2 matching 7 bases. Germline values: CDR1 LNHNV, CDR2 YYDKDF (reference sequence). The CDR3 covers 13 residues. Unmatched junction bases numbered 8, after V lost 0 bases and J lost 12 bases. The CDR3: CATSRDHAGDMYF. In DNA form, the CDR3 reads TGTGCCACCAGCAGAGATCATGCGGGAGACATGTACTTC. The complete variable domain, with remaining parts taken from reference TRBV15 and TRBJ2-7, reads DAMVIQNPRYQVTQFGKPVTLSCSQTLNHNVMYWYQQKSSQAPKLLFHYYDKDFNNEADTPDNFQSRRPNTSFCFLDIRSPGLGDTAMYLCATSRDHAGDMYFGPGTRLTVT.

V and J are TRBV2 and TRBJ1-5, with 11 bases aligning to TRBD1. V dropped 7 bases and J dropped 4; count of bases not matched to a gene: 6. Germline V gene data show CDR1 as SNHLY and CDR2 as FYNNEI. The CDR3 runs to 15 residues. CDR3 bases: TGTGCCAGCAAGGGACAGGGGGGCAATAATCAGCCCCAGCATTTT. Amino acid sequence: CASKGQGGNNQPQHF.

This chain uses TRBV18 with TRBJ2-1; the D gene is possibly TRBD2 (6 bases). Germline values: CDR1 KGHSH, CDR2 LQKENI. CDR3 length: 15 amino acids. The germline V and J ends were trimmed by 6 bases and 9 bases, with 21 bases remaining between them. CDR3 DNA sequence: TGTGCCAGCTCCGCCGGCACTAGCAGTGGGGGTGAGCAGTTCTTC. Translation: CASSAGTSSGGEQFF.

The J gene is TRBJ2-1, the V gene TRBV6-4, with 10 bases matching TRBD2. The germline V gene has CDR1 MRHNA and CDR2 SNTAGT. The V gene end was trimmed by 6 bases and the J gene end by 9 bases; junction bases not matched to a gene: 5. The CDR3 covers 13 residues. Written as DNA, the CDR3 is TGTGCCAGCAGCGACAGCGGGAGGGCTGAGCAGTTCTTC. This encodes CASSDSGRAEQFF.

The V and J genes are TRBV5-1 and TRBJ2-1, with D possibly TRBD2 on 6 matching bases. The CDR3 runs 15 residues. Germline values: CDR1 SGHRS, CDR2 YFSETQ. Between the trimmed V and J ends, which lost 0 bases and 2 bases, there was a span of 9 bases. As DNA, the CDR3 is TGCGCCAGCAGCTTGGGCGGGACGGCCTACAATGAGCAGTTCTTC. Protein: CASSLGGTAYNEQFF.

The CDR3 is CASSFVRGLAGDEQFF. CDR3 coding DNA: TGTGCCAGTAGTTTCGTACGGGGGCTAGCGGGAGATGAGCAGTTCTTC. The chain employs TRBV19 and TRBJ2-1; 10 bases align to TRBD2. The trim removed 5 bases at V and 8 bases at J, leaving 12 bases unmatched. The CDR3 consists of 16 residues. CDR1 is LNHDA and CDR2 is SQIVND in the germline V gene (reference sequence).

This clone was counted between two and nine times. The chain employs TRBV19 and TRBJ2-7; 8 bases are a match to TRBD2. This CDR3 contains 14 residues. V lost 4 bases, J lost 0 bases, and 2 bases stayed unmatched. The germline V gene has CDR1 LNHDA and CDR2 SQIVND (reference sequence). CDR3 residues: CASSTSGSSYEQYF. The DNA of the CDR3 is TGTGCCAGTAGTACAAGCGGGAGCTCCTACGAGCAGTACTTC.

In this sample, this clone turned up once. The gene calls are TRBV3-1 (or the pseudogene TRBV3-2) and TRBJ2-1; 9 bases match TRBD1. CDR1 and CDR2 from the germline V gene are LGHDT and YNNKEL (reference sequence). V lost 3 bases, J lost 8 bases, and 8 bases stayed unmatched. This CDR3 is 15 amino acids long. CDR3 protein: CASSQLLQGADEQFF. The CDR3 DNA is TGTGCCAGCAGCCAGCTATTACAGGGGGCTGATGAGCAGTTCTTC.

This clone has just one count. The J gene is TRBJ1-1, the V gene TRBV19, with TRBD1 matching 8 bases. V lost 2 bases to trimming and J lost 7 bases; unmatched junction nucleotides: 9. The V gene's germline CDR1 is LNHDA and CDR2 SQIVND (reference sequence). The CDR3 is 15 amino acids. The CDR3 loop is CASSINPPDRGEAFF. As DNA, the CDR3 is TGTGCCAGTAGTATAAACCCCCCCGACAGGGGTGAAGCTTTCTTT.

The chain combines TRBV28 with TRBJ1-5, with a weak D call TRBD1 (5 bases). Trimming took 9 bases from V and 0 from J, leaving 24 bases between them. This CDR3 comprises 18 residues. In germline, CDR1 is MDHEN, CDR2 SYDVKM. In DNA, the CDR3 is TGTGCCAGTGGGGGGGTCCCTGGCAGGGAGGATAGCAATCAGCCCCAGCATTTT. Its translation is CASGGVPGREDSNQPQHF.

V and J are TRBV9 and TRBJ2-3, with 9 bases that match TRBD2. The germline gives CDR1 SGDLS, CDR2 YYNGEE. CDR3 length: 15 residues. Unmatched junction bases numbered 5, after V lost 1 base and J lost 5 bases. The CDR3 region has the DNA TGTGCCAGCAGCGTACTAGCGGGAAGGTTAGATACGCAGTATTTT. Its translation is CASSVLAGRLDTQYF.

The V call is TRBV18, the J call TRBJ1-2, with 7 bases identical to TRBD1. The CDR3 has 14 residues. The germline V gene encodes CDR1 KGHSH and CDR2 LQKENI. Trimming removed 4 bases from V and 2 bases from J; junction bases left unmatched: 4. The CDR3 nucleotides are TGTGCCAGCTCACGGGACAGAAGCAACTATGGCTACACCTTC. Its protein is CASSRDRSNYGYTF.

This clone turned up a few times. The rearrangement joins TRBV5-8 to TRBJ1-3; D unresolved. The germline V gene has CDR1 SGHTS and CDR2 YDEGEE. The CDR3 is made up of 14 amino acids. Trimming removed 1 base from V and 4 bases from J, with 9 bases in between. CDR3 coding DNA: TGTGCCAGCAGCTTGTGGAGCCCCGGAAACACCATATATTTT. This sequence encodes CASSLWSPGNTIYF.

This clone has more than one count but fewer than ten. The V gene is TRBV28, the J gene TRBJ1-1; 10 bases align to TRBD1. Trimming took 4 bases from V and 3 from J; bases not matched to a gene: 2. This CDR3 has 14 amino acids. Germline CDR1 reads MDHEN; CDR2 reads SYDVKM. The CDR3 sequence: CASSWTGGYTEAFF. In DNA form, the CDR3 reads TGTGCCAGCAGTTGGACAGGGGGATACACTGAAGCTTTCTTT. The variable domain in full, completed from reference TRBV28 and TRBJ1-1, reads DVKVTQSSRYLVKRTGEKVFLECVQDMDHENMFWYRQDPGLGLRLIYFSYDVKMKEKGDIPEGYSVSREKKERFSLILESASTNQTSMYLCASSWTGGYTEAFFGQGTRLTVV.

The chain combines TRBV19 with TRBJ2-1, with a tentative D call TRBD2 (5 bases). V was clipped by 3 bases and J by 2 bases, with 11 bases between them. The CDR3 covers 15 residues. Germline V CDR1 and CDR2: LNHDA, SQIVND (reference sequence). CDR3 nucleotide sequence: TGTGCCAGTAGTATCGGAGGAGTTCCCTACAATGAGCAGTTCTTC. It translates to CASSIGGVPYNEQFF.

There are a few counts of this clone. The rearrangement uses TRBV7-8 and TRBJ1-4; no clear D. Trimming took 1 base from V and 7 from J, leaving 7 bases between them. The CDR3 loop spans 13 amino acids. Germline V gene lookup returns CDR1 SGHVS and CDR2 FQNEAQ. The CDR3 region has the DNA TGTGCCAGCAGCTTAGGGGCCGTTGAAAAACTGTTTTTT. Amino acids: CASSLGAVEKLFF.

This sequence joins TRBV5-5 and TRBJ1-1; 8 bases fit TRBD1. CDR1 and CDR2 from the germline V gene are SGHKS and YYEKEE (reference sequence). V lost 6 bases, J lost 8 bases, and 3 bases stayed unmatched. The CDR3 has 11 residues. This chain's CDR3 is CASTQGAEAFF. CDR3 sequence (DNA): TGTGCCAGCACCCAGGGGGCAGAAGCTTTCTTT.